The T cell receptor (beta chain) under discussion was sequenced for a study of cytomegalovirus exposure and HLA in healthy donors. Study results and limitations: Reports credit the classifier with highly specific, highly sensitive diagnosis of cytomegalovirus status. Reportedly, fewer N-insertions than the approximately 610-donor mean appeared in an Asian-associated ancestry cluster in a later analysis. The only immune exposure information that was available was CMV serostatus. An analysis that came later showed most CMV-associated TCR beta chains appearing HLA-restricted.

In this sample, this clone turned up a few times. The antigen remains undetermined. The study ran its PCR with 60 Vbeta and 13 Jbeta primers. TCRdb's table, derived via immunoSEQ multiplex PCR, lists solely in-frame clones and lacks some. The table includes more than 200,000 clones, roughly 82% detected once. The germline CDR1 and CDR2 sequences are LNHDA and SQIVND (reference sequence). This CDR3 has 14 residues. Trimming pared 5 bases from V and 0 bases from J, leaving 8 bases between. Sequencing used PBMCs. This clonotype was sampled from a man in his forties in good health and CMV-seropositive. V gene TRBV19 combines with J gene TRBJ1-3, with D possibly TRBD1 on 5 matching bases. CDR3 amino acids: CASSLTVSGNTIYF. CDR3 in DNA: TGTGCCAGTAGTCTGACAGTCTCTGGAAACACCATATATTTT.